Listed here are 32 T cell receptor beta chains from one sample, sequenced in a study of somatic mutations in cytotoxic T cells in rheumatoid arthritis. Measured with immunoSEQ multiplex PCR; TCRdb has only the in-frame clones, and not every one. The data contain about 23,000 clones, 80% to 90% of them singletons. Sequencing input: CD8+ T cells sorted from blood. These receptors came from an adult with rheumatoid arthritis.

The chain has TRBV2 and TRBJ2-5; the D gene is possibly TRBD2 (5 bases). The germline V gene has CDR1 SNHLY and CDR2 FYNNEI. The germline V and J ends were trimmed by 1 base and 1 base, with 10 bases remaining between them. CDR3 length: 15 residues. CDR3 coding DNA: TGTGCCAGCAGTGAAGAGCTAGAGGGCCAAGAGACCCAGTACTTC. Translating gives CASSEELEGQETQYF.

This sequence joins TRBV13 and TRBJ2-7, with D unclear. Trimming took off 5 bases at V and 2 bases at J, with 10 bases between the two ends. Germline-derived CDR1 and CDR2 are PRHDT and FYEKMQ (reference sequence). The CDR3 sequence is 13 residues long. The CDR3: CASSPSGPYEQYF. Written as DNA, the CDR3 is TGTGCCAGCAGCCCTTCGGGCCCCTACGAGCAGTACTTC.

The chain couples TRBV13 to TRBJ1-1, with D hard to call. The V gene lost 3 bases and the J gene lost 0 bases, with 14 bases spanning the gap. This CDR3 is 16 amino acids long. CDR1 PRHDT and CDR2 FYEKMQ come from the germline V gene (reference sequence). The CDR3 is CASSFRGGVMNTEAFF. The CDR3 region has the DNA TGTGCCAGCAGCTTCCGCGGTGGGGTTATGAACACTGAAGCTTTCTTT.

Only one count was recorded for this clone. The rearrangement joins TRBV4-1 to TRBJ2-5; tentatively, D is TRBD1 or TRBD2 (5 bases each). CDR1 MGHRA and CDR2 YSYEKL come from the germline V gene. This CDR3 comprises 13 residues. The germline V and J ends were trimmed by 4 bases and 5 bases, with 11 bases remaining between them. CDR3 in amino acids: CASSPGTMETQYF. CDR3 nucleotide sequence: TGCGCCAGCAGCCCCGGGACGATGGAGACCCAGTACTTC.

The V gene is TRBV4-1, the J gene TRBJ2-7; D tentatively reads TRBD1 or TRBD2 (5 bases each). The length of the CDR3 is 14 residues. In germline, CDR1 is MGHRA, CDR2 YSYEKL. Trimming stripped 3 bases from V and 2 bases from J, with 11 bases between. The CDR3 DNA is TGCGCCAGCAGCCATGGTAGAGGGGCCTACGAGCAGTACTTC. Translated, it gives CASSHGRGAYEQYF.

J is TRBJ2-3 and V is TRBV4-2, with 8 bases lining up with TRBD2. Germline V gene sequence: CDR1 LGHNA, CDR2 YNFKEQ. The CDR3 totals 17 residues. V lost 5 bases to trimming and J lost 6 bases; unmatched junction nucleotides: 16. CDR3 nucleotides: TGTGCCAGCAGCGTCCAGCGTCGGACTAGCCGGGCGGATACGCAGTATTTT. Its protein is CASSVQRRTSRADTQYF.

The chain links TRBV5-6 to TRBJ1-1, with D hard to call. Germline CDR1 and CDR2: SGHDT and YYEEEE. The CDR3 sequence is 13 residues long. The V end lost 2 bases, the J end lost 1 base, and 6 bases lay between the germline ends. This chain's CDR3 is CASSFVRNTEAFF. The DNA for the CDR3 is TGTGCCAGCAGCTTTGTAAGGAACACTGAAGCTTTCTTT.

The chain combines TRBV11-2 with TRBJ2-2, with D perhaps matching TRBD1 (5 bases). In germline, CDR1 is SGHAT, CDR2 FQNNGV. The CDR3 contains 15 residues. Trimming removed 3 bases at V and 4 bases at J, with 12 bases between. This chain's CDR3 is CASSLQGKVTGELFF. The CDR3 coding sequence is TGTGCCAGCAGCTTGCAGGGCAAGGTCACCGGGGAGCTGTTTTTT. The variable domain in full, with the rest retrieved from reference TRBV11-2 and TRBJ2-2, is EAGVAQSPRYKIIEKRQSVAFWCNPISGHATLYWYQQILGQGPKLLIQFQNNGVVDDSQLPKDRFSAERLKGVDSTLKIQPAKLEDSAVYLCASSLQGKVTGELFFGEGSRLTVL.

This clone showed up just once. This chain connects TRBV7-9 to TRBJ2-5, with 9 bases aligning to TRBD2. The CDR3 covers 16 residues. Looked up from germline, CDR1 is SEHNR and CDR2 is FQNEAQ (reference sequence). Trimming at V came to 1 base and at J to 5 bases, leaving 8 bases not matched to a gene. The CDR3 bases are TGTGCCAGCAGCTTAGGGCGTGCGGGGGGGCTTGAGACCCAGTACTTC. Translated: CASSLGRAGGLETQYF.

The V and J genes are TRBV6-4 and TRBJ2-3; 16 bases line up with TRBD2. Germline V gene lookup returns CDR1 MRHNA and CDR2 SNTAGT. Germline trimming cut 3 bases from V and 4 bases from J; bases unmatched to any gene: 1. The length of the CDR3 is 16 residues. The CDR3 DNA is TGTGCCAGCAGTGAAGGGACTAGCGGGGGGGCAGATACGCAGTATTTT. As protein: CASSEGTSGGADTQYF.

The CDR3 protein is CASSHVEGTEGYTF. The CDR3 nucleotides read TGCGCCAGCAGCCACGTTGAGGGGACGGAGGGCTACACCTTC. V is TRBV4-3 and J is TRBJ1-2, with D maybe TRBD1 (5 bases). Trimming removed 3 bases at V and 8 bases at J, with 16 bases between. The germline V gene has CDR1 LGHNA and CDR2 YSLEER. The CDR3 is 14 amino acids.

The chain carries TRBV27 and TRBJ1-5, with TRBD1 matching over 9 bases. Germline V lookup: CDR1 MNHEY, CDR2 SMNVEV (reference sequence). There are 16 residues in the CDR3. With 5 bases clipped from V and 2 bases from J, the junction kept 7 bases outside the gene matches. As DNA, the CDR3 is TGTGCCAGCAGTATAACAGGGGGCTTCGGCAATCAGCCCCAGCATTTT. Protein product: CASSITGGFGNQPQHF.

The table lists this clone with a count of one. The J gene is TRBJ1-1, the V gene TRBV29-1, with D possibly TRBD1 on 6 matching bases. The CDR3 spans 16 residues. CDR1 SQVTM and CDR2 ANQGSEA come from the germline V gene. Deletions cut 4 bases from V and 0 bases from J, with 18 bases between. The CDR3 is CSVGGGTWTVNTEAFF. CDR3 in DNA: TGCAGCGTTGGAGGGGGGACTTGGACGGTGAACACTGAAGCTTTCTTT.

V and J are TRBV27 and TRBJ2-5; D is ambiguous. This CDR3 spans 14 amino acids. The germline V gene has CDR1 MNHEY and CDR2 SMNVEV (reference sequence). V was trimmed by 6 bases and J by 4 bases, leaving 15 bases between them. In DNA form, the CDR3 reads TGTGCCAGCAGCGCCCGTACTGGTGGAGAGACCCAGTACTTC. It yields the protein CASSARTGGETQYF.

The rearrangement links TRBV11-2 to TRBJ2-7; no definite D call. The CDR3 spans 11 residues. Trimming removed 3 bases at V and 6 bases at J, with 6 bases between. Germline V gives CDR1 SGHAT, CDR2 FQNNGV. CDR3 protein: CASSFLAEQYF. The CDR3 region has the DNA TGTGCCAGCAGCTTTTTGGCCGAGCAGTACTTC. Complete variable domain (other parts from reference TRBV11-2 and TRBJ2-7): EAGVAQSPRYKIIEKRQSVAFWCNPISGHATLYWYQQILGQGPKLLIQFQNNGVVDDSQLPKDRFSAERLKGVDSTLKIQPAKLEDSAVYLCASSFLAEQYFGPGTRLTVT.

This rearrangement joins TRBV11-2 to TRBJ1-1; no definite D call. V was trimmed by 0 bases and J by 4 bases, leaving 9 bases between them. The CDR3 has 14 amino acids. Germline CDR1 reads SGHAT; CDR2 reads FQNNGV. The CDR3 coding sequence is TGTGCCAGCAGCTTAGATCCCCGTGTCACTGAAGCTTTCTTT. Encoded protein: CASSLDPRVTEAFF.

The chain combines TRBV7-9 with TRBJ2-1, with 8 bases aligning to TRBD2. V was pared by 5 bases and J by 4 bases, with 7 bases of the junction left unmatched. CDR1 and CDR2 from the germline V gene are SEHNR and FQNEAQ (reference sequence). The CDR3 length is 15 residues. The CDR3 nucleotides read TGTGCCAGCAGCCCCCCTGGCGGGGGGTACAATGAGCAGTTCTTC. This gives the protein CASSPPGGGYNEQFF.

This clone has a single count. DNA for the CDR3: TGCGCCAGCAGCCAATTCGGAGGAAAGAAACTGTTTTTT. It codes for CASSQFGGKKLFF. The chain employs TRBV4-1 and TRBJ1-4; no reliable D call. This CDR3 comprises 13 residues. Germline CDR1 MGHRA, CDR2 YSYEKL. V shed 2 bases and J shed 11 bases, with 12 bases lying between them.

V gene TRBV27 combines with J gene TRBJ2-7, with D maybe TRBD2 (7 bases). Germline V gene lookup returns CDR1 MNHEY and CDR2 SMNVEV (reference sequence). CDR3 size: 15 residues. The V end was cut by 7 bases, the J end by 1 base, with 17 bases between. The CDR3 here is CASKLSGGTSYEQYF. CDR3 sequence (DNA): TGTGCCAGCAAACTCTCGGGGGGCACGTCCTACGAGCAGTACTTC.

This clone occurred once. The CDR3 sequence is CASSSGQREKLFF. In DNA form, the CDR3 reads TGTGCCAGCAGTTCGGGGCAACGGGAAAAACTGTTTTTT. This chain connects TRBV6-1 to TRBJ1-4; TRBD1 might be the D (5 bases). Per germline, CDR1 MNHNS and CDR2 SASEGT. There are 13 residues in the CDR3. V was clipped by 5 bases and J by 8 bases, with 12 bases between them.

This clone was observed a handful of times. The gene calls are TRBV7-9 and TRBJ2-1, with D maybe TRBD1 (6 bases). V was trimmed by 5 bases and J by 7 bases, leaving 18 bases between them. CDR3 length: 15 amino acids. Germline assignment: CDR1 SEHNR and CDR2 FQNEAQ (reference sequence). The CDR3 nucleotides read TGTGCCAGCAGCCTACAGGGTGCGGAATTAAATGAGCAGTTCTTC. Its translation: CASSLQGAELNEQFF.

The rearrangement links TRBV9 to TRBJ2-1, with TRBD1 identical over 8 bases. Germline CDR1 and CDR2: SGDLS and YYNGEE. The CDR3 is 14 residues long. Trimming removed 3 bases from V and 8 bases from J; junction bases left unmatched: 7. CDR3 sequence reads: CASSAAGTGDEQFF. The CDR3 DNA reads as TGTGCCAGCAGCGCCGCTGGGACAGGCGATGAGCAGTTCTTC.

The chain has TRBV18 and TRBJ2-7, with 9 positions matching TRBD2. CDR3 size: 15 residues. J lost 4 bases, V lost 5 bases, and 9 bases had no gene match. Germline CDR1 is KGHSH and CDR2 is LQKENI. The CDR3: CASSEAGGHIYEQYF. In nucleotides, the CDR3 is TGTGCCAGCTCAGAAGCGGGGGGTCACATTTACGAGCAGTACTTC.

CDR3 coding DNA: TGTGCCAGCAGCTCGTTACAGGGAGTACACACTGAAGCTTTCTTT. Translation gives CASSSLQGVHTEAFF. The gene calls are TRBV7-9 and TRBJ1-1; possibly TRBD1 for D (6 bases). The germline V and J ends were trimmed by 4 bases and 3 bases, with 15 bases remaining between them. The length of the CDR3 is 15 residues. In germline, CDR1 is SEHNR, CDR2 FQNEAQ (reference sequence).

CDR3 in DNA: TGTGCCAGCAGAGACCGTTACAATGAGCAGTTCTTC. The encoded protein is CASRDRYNEQFF. The V gene is TRBV27, the J gene TRBJ2-1, with D unclear. The V and J ends lost 6 bases and 4 bases respectively, with 7 bases between them. The CDR3 consists of 12 residues. The V gene's germline CDR1 is MNHEY and CDR2 SMNVEV (reference sequence).

V is TRBV19 and J is TRBJ1-5; 7 bases align to TRBD1. The CDR3 is 14 residues long. Trimming took 3 bases from V and 4 from J; bases not matched to a gene: 3. Germline V gene lookup returns CDR1 LNHDA and CDR2 SQIVND (reference sequence). CDR3 bases: TGTGCCAGTAGTATGGGACAGCCTAATCAGCCCCAGCATTTT. Protein sequence: CASSMGQPNQPQHF.

V usage is TRBV4-1 and J usage is TRBJ2-5, with D possibly being TRBD1 or TRBD2 (6 bases each). The CDR3 has 16 residues. V lost 2 bases to trimming and J lost 5 bases, with 18 bases between them. Per germline, CDR1 MGHRA and CDR2 YSYEKL. The CDR3 sequence is CASSQLHGGGRETQYF. The DNA of the CDR3 is TGCGCCAGCAGCCAATTGCACGGGGGCGGGCGGGAGACCCAGTACTTC.

The J gene is TRBJ2-2, the V gene TRBV7-9; 10 bases are shared with TRBD1. Germline V gene lookup returns CDR1 SEHNR and CDR2 FQNEAQ (reference sequence). There are 17 residues in the CDR3. V lost 3 bases, J lost 4 bases, and 8 bases stayed unmatched. This CDR3 reads CASSFPGQGSITGELFF. CDR3 DNA: TGTGCCAGCAGCTTTCCGGGACAGGGGAGTATCACCGGGGAGCTGTTTTTT.

V gene TRBV15 combines with J gene TRBJ2-2; possible D gene TRBD1, 6 bases. The CDR3 spans 16 residues. The V and J ends lost 3 bases and 1 base respectively, with 12 bases between them. Germline values: CDR1 LNHNV, CDR2 YYDKDF (reference sequence). The CDR3 sequence: CATSSPGHLNTGELFF. CDR3 sequence (DNA): TGTGCCACCAGCAGCCCGGGACACCTGAACACCGGGGAGCTGTTTTTT.

This rearrangement joins TRBV5-1 to TRBJ2-1; 9 bases agree with TRBD1. The CDR3 is made up of 15 amino acids. Trimming took 4 bases from V and 6 from J; bases not matched to a gene: 8. Germline values: CDR1 SGHRS, CDR2 YFSETQ. The CDR3 bases are TGCGCCAGCAGCGCTCCGGGACAGGGTTCCAATGAGCAGTTCTTC. Protein: CASSAPGQGSNEQFF.

This clone was recorded a few times. J is TRBJ2-1 and V is TRBV4-2, with 12 nucleotides matching TRBD2. Germline V gene sequence: CDR1 LGHNA, CDR2 YNFKEQ. J gave up 4 bases and V 4 bases, and 5 bases lay outside the gene matches. This CDR3 spans 16 amino acids. The CDR3 DNA reads as TGTGCCAGCAGCCCCTGGACTAGCGGGGATTACAATGAGCAGTTCTTC. The encoded protein is CASSPWTSGDYNEQFF.

This clone occurred a few times. The chain combines TRBV19 with TRBJ2-7; D not resolved. This CDR3 is built from 13 residues. The V gene lost 2 bases and the J gene lost 2 bases, with 7 bases spanning the gap. The germline V gene encodes CDR1 LNHDA and CDR2 SQIVND (reference sequence). CDR3 DNA: TGTGCCAGTAGTATACGACCTACCTACGAGCAGTACTTC. Amino acid sequence: CASSIRPTYEQYF.